Each of the 12 T cell receptor beta chains below was sequenced from the same sample in a study of blood T cell repertoires in COVID-19. Sequencing used immunoSEQ multiplex PCR; TCRdb keeps in-frame clones, though not all of them. Among around 300,000 clones, roughly 85% were seen once, and the ten largest hold roughly 2.5%. The sequenced sample was PBMCs or T cells enriched from blood (not recorded which). These receptor sequences come from a woman in her fifties or sixties who had recovered from COVID-19.

The chain couples TRBV12-5 to TRBJ1-5; 9 nucleotides match TRBD1. The germline gives CDR1 LGHNT, CDR2 FRNRAP. The length of the CDR3 is 15 residues. V shed 5 bases and J 5 bases; nucleotides not matched to a gene: 7. CDR3 DNA: TGTGCTAGTGGTATGCCGGGACAGGGTGATCAGCCCCAGCATTTT. Its protein product is CASGMPGQGDQPQHF.

This clone was observed a single time. The V and J genes are TRBV10-2 and TRBJ2-1; 7 bases are shared with TRBD1. The V segment lost 1 base and the J segment 5 bases; nucleotides outside the gene matches: 20. CDR1 and CDR2 (germline): WSHSY, SAAADI. This CDR3 is built from 20 residues. The CDR3 sequence is CASSELRFPLPSDRDNEQFF. DNA for the CDR3: TGCGCCAGCAGTGAGTTGCGATTCCCCCTCCCCTCAGACAGGGACAATGAGCAGTTCTTC.

This sequence joins TRBV4-2 and TRBJ1-1; TRBD1 aligns across 7 bases. This CDR3 is built from 16 residues. The V and J ends lost 0 bases and 0 bases, in that order; junction bases with no gene match: 4. Germline CDR1 and CDR2: LGHNA and YNFKEQ. For the CDR3, the DNA is TGTGCCAGCAGCCAAGATGTAGGGGGCTTGAACACTGAAGCTTTCTTT. Amino acid sequence: CASSQDVGGLNTEAFF.

This sequence joins TRBV25-1 and TRBJ1-4; the match to TRBD1 covers 7 bases. V was clipped by 1 base and J by 2 bases; unmatched bases: 4. The germline CDR1 and CDR2 sequences are MGHDK and SYGVNS. CDR3 length equals 16 residues. The chain's CDR3 is CASSEFQGETNEKLFF. The DNA for the CDR3 is TGTGCCAGCAGTGAATTCCAGGGGGAGACTAATGAAAAACTGTTTTTT. Complete variable domain (other parts from reference TRBV25-1 and TRBJ1-4): EADIYQTPRYLVIGTGKKITLECSQTMGHDKMYWYQQDPGMELHLIHYSYGVNSTEKGDLSSESTVSRIRTEHFPLTLESARPSHTSQYLCASSEFQGETNEKLFFGSGTQLSVL.

The V and J genes are TRBV7-9 and TRBJ2-1; 10 nucleotides match TRBD1. The CDR3 runs to 16 residues. The germline V gene has CDR1 SEHNR and CDR2 FQNEAQ (reference sequence). The trim removed 5 bases at V and 7 bases at J, leaving 11 bases unmatched. CDR3 bases: TGTGCCAGCAGCACGACGTCCGGGACAGGGGAGAATGAGCAGTTCTTC. Translating it yields CASSTTSGTGENEQFF.

CDR3 nucleotides: TGTGCCAGCAGGGACACAACCCAGGGGCGCGAGCAGTACTTC. It specifies CASRDTTQGREQYF. The chain couples TRBV7-8 to TRBJ2-7, with D perhaps TRBD1 (6 bases). The germline V gene has CDR1 SGHVS and CDR2 FQNEAQ. V lost 6 bases and J lost 6, with 18 bases in between. CDR3 size: 14 residues.

The rearrangement uses TRBV6-1 and TRBJ2-5; 8 bases are a match to TRBD2. J lost 4 bases, V lost 3 bases, and 7 bases had no gene match. The length of the CDR3 is 15 residues. Germline V gene data show CDR1 as MNHNS and CDR2 as SASEGT. CDR3 sequence (DNA): TGTGCCAGCAGTGATTACGGGGGGGCAGCAGAGACCCAGTACTTC. This gives the protein CASSDYGGAAETQYF.

This clone was counted a few times. The genes are TRBV28 and TRBJ1-5; D is perhaps TRBD1 (5 bases). V lost 2 bases and J 4 bases, leaving 15 bases between the germline ends. Germline CDR1 reads MDHEN; CDR2 reads SYDVKM. The CDR3 runs 16 residues. CDR3 residues: CASSLGRGIRNQPQHF. The CDR3 nucleotides read TGTGCCAGCAGTTTAGGGAGGGGAATTAGGAATCAGCCCCAGCATTTT.

This chain links TRBV30 with TRBJ1-2, with D perhaps TRBD1 (5 bases). Deletions cut 2 bases from V and 7 bases from J, with 11 bases between. CDR1 and CDR2 (germline): GTSNPN, SVGIG (reference sequence). The CDR3 sequence is 12 residues long. The CDR3 region is CAWSTGGFGYTF. The CDR3 DNA reads as TGTGCCTGGAGTACCGGGGGATTTGGCTACACCTTC.

The gene calls are TRBV5-1 and TRBJ2-5; 11 nucleotides align to TRBD1. Germline values: CDR1 SGHRS, CDR2 YFSETQ. The CDR3 spans 15 residues. The J segment lost 3 bases and the V segment lost 3 bases, leaving 4 bases of the junction unmatched. CDR3 residues: CASSSWTGGEETQYF. The CDR3 region has the DNA TGCGCCAGCAGCTCGTGGACAGGGGGCGAAGAGACCCAGTACTTC.

The chain uses TRBV5-1 and TRBJ1-4, with TRBD1 matching 9 bases. CDR1 and CDR2 from the germline V gene are SGHRS and YFSETQ. The CDR3 totals 14 residues. V was clipped by 5 bases and J by 5 bases; unmatched bases: 4. The CDR3 DNA follows: TGCGCCAGCAGGCTGGGACAGGGCAATGAAAAACTGTTTTTT. It translates to CASRLGQGNEKLFF. The full variable domain, its missing parts supplied by reference TRBV5-1 and TRBJ1-4, is KAGVTQTPRYLIKTRGQQVTLSCSPISGHRSVSWYQQTPGQGLQFLFEYFSETQRNKGNFPGRFSGRQFSNSRSEMNVSTLELGDSALYLCASRLGQGNEKLFFGSGTQLSVL.

This sequence joins TRBV27 and TRBJ2-1, with 9 bases identical to TRBD1. The junction had 4 bases not matched to a gene; V was cut back by 2 bases and J by 5 bases. The CDR3 sequence is 15 residues long. CDR1 and CDR2 from the germline V gene are MNHEY and SMNVEV (reference sequence). The CDR3 coding sequence is TGTGCCAGCAGTTTAAGGGACAGGGTCAACAATGAGCAGTTCTTC. It codes for CASSLRDRVNNEQFF.